This T cell receptor (beta chain) derives from a study of T cell responses to AZD1222 COVID-19 vaccine. The study's findings and limits: At baseline, seropositivity was found in only a handful of AZD1222 recipients. Repertoire samples came only from after the peak T cell response. Females outnumbered males among donors, who were mostly white British; clonal diversity was possibly underestimated. Unmutated variant regions are reportedly targeted by nearly half of spike-specific TCRs.

The CDR3 is 14 amino acids. Germline CDR1 SGHTA, CDR2 FQGNSA. V dropped 2 bases and J dropped 6; count of bases not matched to a gene: 1. Profiling relied on immunoSEQ multiplex PCR, and the TCRdb table lists in-frame clones only, not all of them. The repertoire consists of 150,000 to 200,000 clones, with approximately 90% occurring once and the leading ten covering roughly 6%. As regards this clone: The antigen remains undetermined.

The sample consisted of peripheral blood, taken on day 0 of AZD1222 vaccination. The chain combines TRBV7-2 with TRBJ1-4, with 9 positions matching TRBD1. The TCR originated in an adult in good health. The CDR3 loop reads CASSLRQGDEKLFF. In DNA form, the CDR3 reads TGTGCCAGCAGCTTACGACAGGGGGATGAAAAACTGTTTTTT.